The present entry profiles one TCR beta chain with its context. As yet, its antigen is unknown. Libraries of bulk TCR were made by previously described methods (with listed TCR primers). TCRdb ran MiXCR on the PCR reads and lists one entry per CDR3 protein. Seen here are some 70,000 distinct CDR3 sequences, around a sixth observed once, and the top ten hold roughly 1.5%. This record belongs to a study of molecular identifiers for immune sequencing clone quantification. The wider study: Replicates split RNA from roughly 20,000 or 100,000 naive CD8 cells five ways, and the researchers sequenced four portions.

Germline CDR1 SGHRS, CDR2 YFSETQ. The V segment lost 1 base and the J segment 1 base; nucleotides outside the gene matches: 5. The CDR3 consists of 16 residues. Study findings and constraints: In naive cells, clones above 20 RNA copies held under 1% of molecules, whereas in effector cells they held over 98%. Identical TCR molecules that share a barcode could lead to an underestimation of highly expanded clone sizes.

The chain has TRBV5-1 and TRBJ2-1; 7 positions match TRBD2. The TCR comes from a human donor in good health. Some libraries in this study had Jurkat cell RNA spiked in. Specimen: naive CD8+ T cells from blood, with Jurkat cell RNA spiked in. Subset described: FACS-sorted CD8+CD4-CCR7+CD45RA+ naive T cells. The CDR3 bases are TGCGCCAGCAGCTTGTCGCCTAGCGGTTCCTACAATGAGCAGTTCTTC. Translating it yields CASSLSPSGSYNEQFF. The variable domain in full, with the rest retrieved from reference TRBV5-1 and TRBJ2-1, is KAGVTQTPRYLIKTRGQQVTLSCSPISGHRSVSWYQQTPGQGLQFLFEYFSETQRNKGNFPGRFSGRQFSNSRSEMNVSTLELGDSALYLCASSLSPSGSYNEQFFGPGTRLTVL.